Below, 21 T cell receptor beta chains from the same sample are listed, as sequenced in a study of post-analysis software for immune sequencing data. Study observations and caveats: Relative to controls, patients had 4 or 5 TRBV segments at higher frequency, with TRBV5-6, TRBV5-1 and TRBV20-1 among these.

TCR beta cDNA libraries had unique molecular identifiers. TCRdb analysed the PCR reads with MiXCR anew, one entry per CDR3 protein. Among under 650,000 distinct CDR3 sequences, roughly two fifths were seen once, and the ten largest hold roughly 1.8%. These TCRs' antigens remain unknown. Sequencing was carried out using blood. These receptors were taken from a girl aged 5-17 years with multiple sclerosis.

In this sample, this clonotype turned up a few times. The chain carries TRBV4-1 and TRBJ2-1, with 8 bases matching TRBD2. The germline V gene has CDR1 MGHRA and CDR2 YSYEKL. V trimming: 1 base; J trimming: 6 bases; junction bases outside the gene matches: 8. The CDR3 has 16 residues. CDR3 bases: TGCGCCAGCAGCCAAGTTATAGCGGGAAGGGGCAATGAGCAGTTCTTC. It translates to CASSQVIAGRGNEQFF.

This sequence joins TRBV6-1 and TRBJ2-7; 10 bases align to TRBD1. Germline V gene lookup returns CDR1 MNHNS and CDR2 SASEGT. The trim removed 5 bases at V and 0 bases at J, leaving 16 bases unmatched. The length of the CDR3 is 19 residues. For the CDR3, the DNA is TGTGCCAGCAGTCCAAAAGATTACCCGGGACAGGGGTCCTCCTACGAGCAGTACTTC. Its protein product is CASSPKDYPGQGSSYEQYF.

This chain uses TRBV4-2 with TRBJ2-1, with D possibly being TRBD1 or TRBD2 (5 bases each). This CDR3 has 12 amino acids. V lost 2 bases and J lost 10, with 9 bases in between. In germline, CDR1 is LGHNA, CDR2 YNFKEQ. CDR3 nucleotides: TGTGCCAGCAGCCAACCCGGGGCGGAGCAGTTCTTC. This translates into CASSQPGAEQFF.

This chain links TRBV3-1 with TRBJ2-5; D call uncertain. Trimming cost V 0 bases and J 1 base, with 9 bases left between them. Looked up from germline, CDR1 is LGHDT and CDR2 is YNNKEL (reference sequence). This CDR3 contains 15 residues. Written as DNA, the CDR3 is TGTGCCAGCAGCCAAGACTTGGGGTTCCAAGAGACCCAGTACTTC. Amino acids: CASSQDLGFQETQYF.

The J gene is TRBJ1-1, the V gene TRBV12-3 or TRBV12-4; tentatively, D is TRBD1 (5 bases). There are 13 residues in the CDR3. V was shortened by 6 bases and J by 3 bases, with 11 bases between the two germline ends. CDR3 nucleotides: TGTGCCAGCAGCAGGGCTTGGGACACTGAAGCTTTCTTT. It codes for CASSRAWDTEAFF.

In this sample, this clonotype turned up a few times. The chain combines TRBV12-3 or TRBV12-4 with TRBJ2-2; D not certain. V was clipped by 4 bases and J by 2 bases, with 8 bases between them. The CDR3 consists of 14 residues. CDR3 residues: CASSSTINTGELFF. The CDR3 region has the DNA TGTGCCAGCAGTTCCACAATTAACACCGGGGAGCTGTTTTTT.

This chain links TRBV6-6 with TRBJ2-5; 13 positions match TRBD2. The germline CDR1 and CDR2 sequences are MNHNY and SVGAGI (reference sequence). The ends lost 4 bases at V and 11 bases at J; junction bases unmatched: 13. This CDR3 comprises 16 residues. The CDR3 bases are TGTGCCAGCAGTTCGGGACTAGCGGGATACTACAATGAGCAGTACTTC. This encodes CASSSGLAGYYNEQYF.

This clonotype came up a few times. This rearrangement joins TRBV5-1 to TRBJ1-2; 9 nucleotides agree with TRBD1. V lost 0 bases to trimming and J lost 6 bases; unmatched junction nucleotides: 3. Germline CDR1 SGHRS, CDR2 YFSETQ. CDR3 size: 14 residues. CDR3 in amino acids: CASSLARTGDGYTF. CDR3 DNA sequence: TGCGCCAGCAGCTTGGCCCGGACAGGGGATGGCTACACCTTC.

J is TRBJ2-5 and V is TRBV29-1; a possible D gene is TRBD1 (5 bases). Germline V lookup: CDR1 SQVTM, CDR2 ANQGSEA. Trimming removed 5 bases at V and 4 bases at J, with 8 bases between. CDR3 length: 11 residues. The CDR3 sequence is CSVPQGETQYF. The CDR3 nucleotides are TGCAGCGTTCCCCAGGGAGAGACCCAGTACTTC. Looking up the rest from reference TRBV29-1 and TRBJ2-5 gives the full variable domain: SAVISQKPSRDICQRGTSLTIQCQVDSQVTMMFWYRQQPGQSLTLIATANQGSEATYESGFVIDKFPISRPNLTFSTLTVSNMSPEDSSIYLCSVPQGETQYFGPGTRLLVL.

The chain joins TRBV7-9 to TRBJ2-3, with TRBD2 matching 8 bases. The germline V gene has CDR1 SEHNR and CDR2 FQNEAQ (reference sequence). The J segment lost 4 bases and the V segment lost 1 base, leaving 7 bases of the junction unmatched. The CDR3 is 16 residues long. The CDR3 loop is CASSLGGRGGPDTQYF. Here the CDR3 DNA reads TGTGCCAGCAGCTTAGGAGGTCGGGGGGGCCCAGATACGCAGTATTTT.

This clonotype appeared a few times. CDR3 in amino acids: CASSLGQGAPDTQYF. The CDR3, as DNA: TGTGCCAGCAGCTTAGGACAGGGTGCGCCAGATACGCAGTATTTT. The rearrangement uses TRBV13 and TRBJ2-3; D perhaps matches TRBD1 (6 bases). The CDR3 spans 15 residues. The germline V and J ends were trimmed by 0 bases and 4 bases, with 11 bases remaining between them. Germline lookup yields CDR1 PRHDT and CDR2 FYEKMQ (reference sequence). Full variable domain (rest looked up from reference TRBV13 and TRBJ2-3): AAGVIQSPRHLIKEKRETATLKCYPIPRHDTVYWYQQGPGQDPQFLISFYEKMQSDKGSIPDRFSAQQFSDYHSELNMSSLELGDSALYFCASSLGQGAPDTQYFGPGTRLTVL.

The sample holds a few counts of this clonotype. This chain's CDR3 is CASSQPLAGGPGFYEQYF. CDR3 bases: TGCGCCAGCAGCCAACCACTAGCGGGAGGGCCAGGATTCTACGAGCAGTACTTC. The chain has TRBV4-1 and TRBJ2-7, with 13 bases aligning to TRBD2. The CDR3 runs 18 residues. In germline, CDR1 is MGHRA, CDR2 YSYEKL. V shed 2 bases, J shed 3 bases, and the junction held 10 bases outside the gene matches.

The CDR3 reads CSASPTSGAYEQYF. The DNA for the CDR3 is TGCAGTGCTTCCCCAACTAGCGGGGCATACGAGCAGTACTTC. This chain connects TRBV20-1 to TRBJ2-4, with 10 bases fitting TRBD2. The closer fit of TRBJ2-7 to the DNA end suggests the J call may be wrong. Germline-derived CDR1 and CDR2 are DFQATT and SNEGSKA (reference sequence). The CDR3 sequence is 14 residues long.

This rearrangement joins TRBV5-1 to TRBJ1-1; D remains unclear. The CDR3 runs 13 residues. Trimming removed 0 bases at V and 4 bases at J, with 7 bases between. Germline V lookup: CDR1 SGHRS, CDR2 YFSETQ. CDR3 sequence reads: CASSLGTFTEAFF. The CDR3 nucleotides are TGCGCCAGCAGCTTGGGCACTTTCACTGAAGCTTTCTTT.

The J gene is TRBJ1-5, the V gene TRBV12-3 or TRBV12-4, with D possibly matching TRBD1 (5 bases). This CDR3 comprises 12 residues. V lost 8 bases to trimming and J lost 5 bases, with 10 bases between them. CDR3 in DNA: TGTGCCAGCGGGGAGGGGCATCAGCCCCAGCATTTT. This encodes CASGEGHQPQHF.

The chain couples TRBV12-3 or TRBV12-4 to TRBJ2-4; 8 bases match TRBD1. CDR3 length: 13 amino acids. V was pared by 8 bases and J by 2 bases, with 2 bases of the junction left unmatched. Here the CDR3 reads CASRTGTKNIQYF. The DNA of the CDR3 is TGTGCCAGCCGGACAGGGACCAAAAACATTCAGTACTTC.

This clonotype was counted a few times. This chain connects TRBV3-1 to TRBJ2-3; D is unresolved. Between the trimmed V and J ends, which lost 4 bases and 4 bases, there was a span of 9 bases. The length of the CDR3 is 13 residues. From germline, CDR1 is LGHDT and CDR2 YNNKEL (reference sequence). The CDR3 DNA follows: TGTGCCAGCAGCCCTGACGGTTCAGATACGCAGTATTTT. It encodes CASSPDGSDTQYF.

V is TRBV12-3 or TRBV12-4 and J is TRBJ2-5; TRBD2 aligns across 14 bases. Trimming removed 6 bases from V and 3 bases from J; junction bases left unmatched: 21. This CDR3 region has 21 residues. The CDR3 DNA is TGTGCCAGCAGCCTCGGGACGGCGATGGGACTAGCGGGGGCCTTGAAAGAGACCCAGTACTTC. It yields the protein CASSLGTAMGLAGALKETQYF.

This chain joins TRBV7-2 and TRBJ2-1; the D is unclear. CDR1 is SGHTA, CDR2 FQGNSA, per germline. The CDR3 length is 16 residues. V was trimmed by 5 bases and J by 4 bases, leaving 18 bases between them. CDR3 sequence: CASSPAVRILYNEQFF. The CDR3 region has the DNA TGTGCCAGCAGCCCCGCTGTGAGGATCTTATACAATGAGCAGTTCTTC.

This chain joins TRBV12-3 or TRBV12-4 and TRBJ2-7; 11 bases match TRBD1. The CDR3 runs 15 residues. J gave up 3 bases and V 3 bases, and 4 bases lay outside the gene matches. CDR3 in DNA: TGTGCCAGCAGTTTCCCCGGGACAGGGGGCTACGAGCAGTACTTC. It is translated as CASSFPGTGGYEQYF.

This chain connects TRBV10-2 to TRBJ1-6; possibly TRBD1 for D (5 bases). Germline V gives CDR1 WSHSY, CDR2 SAAADI. Between the trimmed V and J ends, which lost 5 bases and 10 bases, there was a span of 12 bases. This CDR3 region has 13 residues. The CDR3 loop is CASSQKGESPLHF. The CDR3 bases are TGCGCCAGCAGTCAGAAAGGGGAATCACCCCTCCACTTT.